Listed here is a single T cell receptor (beta chain). This entry is derived from a study of blood T cell repertoires in COVID-19. Study background: Nucleic acid was either cDNA or gDNA, and it came from T cells, B-cell-depleted T cells, or PBMCs.

The germline CDR1 and CDR2 sequences are GTSNPN and SVGIG (reference sequence). Trimming removed 2 bases from V and 1 base from J; junction bases left unmatched: 4. CDR3 length: 14 amino acids. The method was immunoSEQ multiplex PCR; TCRdb's version includes in-frame clones alone and lacks a portion of them. The sample lists over 150,000 clones, over 60% occurring once. The sample was peripheral blood. The chain is built from TRBV30 and TRBJ1-1, with 7 bases fitting TRBD1. The sequence derives from a woman aged 70 to 79 with acute or convalescent COVID-19. The CDR3 region is CAWSLGQPNTEAFF. CDR3 nucleotide sequence: TGTGCCTGGAGTCTGGGACAGCCGAACACTGAAGCTTTCTTT.